This record looks at one TCR beta chain sequence and its context. The sample belongs to a study of blood T cell repertoires in COVID-19. For the study at large: Italy, Spain and the United States were the sources of the convalescent and acute COVID-19 samples. PBMCs, B-cell-depleted T cells, or T cells were the source of the cDNA or gDNA that made up the material.

J lost 4 bases, V lost 6 bases, and 15 bases had no gene match. The CDR3 has 16 residues. Germline V lookup: CDR1 SQVTM, CDR2 ANQGSEA. Source study methods: Reference gene primer amplification gave estimated nucleated cell counts. Produced via immunoSEQ multiplex PCR; TCRdb's table is partial and in-frame only. The V and J calls and the clone size are those of that table, but D and trimming were determined from the DNA. This table holds 300,000 or so clones, approximately 90% found once. The chain has TRBV29-1 and TRBJ1-3; 7 positions agree with TRBD1. The TCR originated in a woman in her thirties or forties with acute or convalescent COVID-19. Specimen: peripheral blood. For the CDR3, the DNA is TGCAGCGTGGCGGGGACAGCGAACGGCTCAGGAAACACCATATATTTT. Its translation: CSVAGTANGSGNTIYF.